This TCR beta chain was sequenced for a study of shared clonotypes between healthy human individuals. Study observations and caveats: Clonotype sharing among donors was expected to depend on sequencing depth.

The ends were cut back, 0 bases at V and 8 bases at J, with 11 bases in the middle. Germline V gene data show CDR1 as ENHRY and CDR2 as SYGVKD. CDR3 size: 14 residues. The authors loaded roughly 180 ng DNA, around 32,000 T cell genomes, into sorted-subset replicate PCRs. Repertoires were generated with immunoSEQ multiplex PCR, while TCRdb's copy carries only in-frame clones and drops some. The sample includes millions of clones, over 90% seen only once; the top ten take 0.39%. Turning to this clone: Antigen specificity is unknown.

The sequencing input was naive CD4+ T cells from PBMCs. Specified subset: CD45RA+ positively selected. The V call is TRBV10-3, the J call TRBJ2-4, with D tentatively TRBD2 (6 bases). The source of this sequence is a man younger than 30 in good health. Some clones in this sample may be carry-over from other donors' samples. The CDR3 protein is CAISESRGWDIQYF. The CDR3, as DNA: TGTGCCATCAGTGAGTCGCGGGGATGGGACATTCAGTACTTC.